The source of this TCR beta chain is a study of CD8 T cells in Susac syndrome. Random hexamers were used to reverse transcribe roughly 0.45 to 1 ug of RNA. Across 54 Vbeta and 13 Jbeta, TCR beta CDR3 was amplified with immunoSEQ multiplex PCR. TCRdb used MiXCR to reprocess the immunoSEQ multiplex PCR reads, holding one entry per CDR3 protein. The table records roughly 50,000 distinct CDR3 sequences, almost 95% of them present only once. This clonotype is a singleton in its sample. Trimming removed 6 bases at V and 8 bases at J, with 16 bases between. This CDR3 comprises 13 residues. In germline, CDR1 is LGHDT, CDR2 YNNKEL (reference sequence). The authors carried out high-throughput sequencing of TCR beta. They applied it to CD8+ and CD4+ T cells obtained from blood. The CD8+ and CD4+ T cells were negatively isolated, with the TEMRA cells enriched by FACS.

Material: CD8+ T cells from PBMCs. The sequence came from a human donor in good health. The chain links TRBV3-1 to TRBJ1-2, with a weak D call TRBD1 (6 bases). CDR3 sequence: CASSPENRDGYTF. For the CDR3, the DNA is TGTGCCAGCAGTCCGGAGAACAGGGACGGCTACACCTTC.